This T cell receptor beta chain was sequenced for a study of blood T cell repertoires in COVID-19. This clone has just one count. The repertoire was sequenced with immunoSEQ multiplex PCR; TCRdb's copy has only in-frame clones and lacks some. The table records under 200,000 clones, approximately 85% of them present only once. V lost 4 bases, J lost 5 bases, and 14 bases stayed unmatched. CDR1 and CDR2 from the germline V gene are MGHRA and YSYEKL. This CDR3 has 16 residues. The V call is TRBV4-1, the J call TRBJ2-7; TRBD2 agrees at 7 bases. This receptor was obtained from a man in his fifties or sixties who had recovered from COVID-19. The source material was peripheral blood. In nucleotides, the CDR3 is TGCGCCAGCAGCCGGACCGGGACTAACTCTCGAGACGAGCAGTACTTC. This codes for CASSRTGTNSRDEQYF.